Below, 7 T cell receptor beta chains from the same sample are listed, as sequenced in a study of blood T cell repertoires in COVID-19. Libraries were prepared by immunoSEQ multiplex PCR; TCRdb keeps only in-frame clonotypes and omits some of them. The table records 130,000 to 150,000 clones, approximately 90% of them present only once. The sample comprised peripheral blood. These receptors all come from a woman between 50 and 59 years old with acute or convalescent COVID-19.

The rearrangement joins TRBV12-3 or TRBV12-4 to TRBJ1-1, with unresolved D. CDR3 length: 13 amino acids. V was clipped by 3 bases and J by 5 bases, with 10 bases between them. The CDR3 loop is CASSFPGSTEAFF. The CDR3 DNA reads TGTGCCAGCAGTTTTCCGGGATCAACTGAAGCTTTCTTT.

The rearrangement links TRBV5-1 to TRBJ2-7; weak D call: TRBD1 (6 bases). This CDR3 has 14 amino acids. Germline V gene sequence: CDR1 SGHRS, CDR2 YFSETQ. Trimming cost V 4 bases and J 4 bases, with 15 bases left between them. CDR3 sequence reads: CASSLGGTQYEQYF. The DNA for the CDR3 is TGCGCCAGCAGCCTAGGGGGAACCCAATACGAGCAGTACTTC.

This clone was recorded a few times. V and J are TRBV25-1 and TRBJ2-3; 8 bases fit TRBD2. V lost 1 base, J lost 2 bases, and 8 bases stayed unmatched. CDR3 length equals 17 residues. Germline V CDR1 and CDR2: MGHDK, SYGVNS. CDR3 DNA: TGTGCCAGCAGTGAATTGGGAGCGGGGGCGAACACAGATACGCAGTATTTT. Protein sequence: CASSELGAGANTDTQYF.

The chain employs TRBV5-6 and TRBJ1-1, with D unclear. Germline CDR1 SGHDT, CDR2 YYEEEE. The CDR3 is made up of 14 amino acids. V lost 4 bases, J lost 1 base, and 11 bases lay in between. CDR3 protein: CASSLLGENTEAFF. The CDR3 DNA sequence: TGTGCCAGCAGCCTCCTGGGCGAGAACACTGAAGCTTTCTTT.

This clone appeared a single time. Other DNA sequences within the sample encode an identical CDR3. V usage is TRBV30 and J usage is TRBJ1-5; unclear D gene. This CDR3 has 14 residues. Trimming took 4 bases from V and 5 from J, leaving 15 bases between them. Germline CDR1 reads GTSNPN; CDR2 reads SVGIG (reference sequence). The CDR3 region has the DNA TGTGCCTGGACTTCGACGGCGAGGGATCAGCCCCAGCATTTT. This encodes CAWTSTARDQPQHF.

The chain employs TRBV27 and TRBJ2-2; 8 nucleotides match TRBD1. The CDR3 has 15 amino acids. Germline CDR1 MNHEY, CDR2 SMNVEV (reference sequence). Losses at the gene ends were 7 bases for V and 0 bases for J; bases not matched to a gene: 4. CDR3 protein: CASTWTGTNTGELFF. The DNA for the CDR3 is TGTGCCAGCACTTGGACAGGGACGAACACCGGGGAGCTGTTTTTT.

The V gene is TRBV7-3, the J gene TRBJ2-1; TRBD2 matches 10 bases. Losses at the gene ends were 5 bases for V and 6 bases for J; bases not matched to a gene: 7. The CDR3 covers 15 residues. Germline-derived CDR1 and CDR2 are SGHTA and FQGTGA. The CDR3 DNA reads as TGTGCCAGCAGCCCCGGGGTAGCGGGGGGCAATGAGCAGTTCTTC. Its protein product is CASSPGVAGGNEQFF.